Below, 23 T cell receptor beta chains from the same sample are listed, as sequenced in a study of blood T cell repertoires in COVID-19. Measured with immunoSEQ multiplex PCR; TCRdb has only the in-frame clones, and not every one. The sample includes some 45,000 clones, 80% to 90% of them seen just once. Sequencing was performed on peripheral blood. The receptors come from a human donor with active COVID-19. The donor label of this sample is uncertain.

The rearrangement links TRBV7-9 to TRBJ1-6; no definite D call. Germline assignment: CDR1 SEHNR and CDR2 FQNEAQ (reference sequence). This CDR3 is 14 amino acids long. The V gene lost 6 bases and the J gene lost 5 bases, with 11 bases spanning the gap. Here the CDR3 reads CASRTTPDNSPLHF. The CDR3 DNA is TGTGCCAGCAGGACGACACCAGATAATTCACCCCTCCACTTT.

Comments on this clone: One end of the junction does not line up with germline, which may come from a read error. This sequence joins TRBV7-7 and TRBJ2-3, with D perhaps TRBD2 (5 bases). The CDR3 totals 13 residues. Per the germline V gene, CDR1 is SSHAT and CDR2 is FNYEAQ (reference sequence). CDR3 in amino acids: CASSFDYTDTQYF. In DNA, the CDR3 is TGTGCTAGCAGCTTCGACTACACAGATACGCAGTATTTT. The variable domain in full, with the rest retrieved from reference TRBV7-7 and TRBJ2-3, is GAGVSQSPRYKVTKRGQDVTLRCDPISSHATLYWYQQALGQGPEFLTYFNYEAQPDKSGLPSDRFSAERPEGSISTLTIQRTEQRDSAMYRCASSFDYTDTQYFGPGTRLTVL.

The chain links TRBV6-2 or TRBV6-3 to TRBJ2-7, with 8 nucleotides matching TRBD2. Per the germline V gene, CDR1 is MNHEY and CDR2 is SVGEGT. The length of the CDR3 is 20 residues. V shed 4 bases, J shed 3 bases, and the junction held 23 bases outside the gene matches. CDR3 region: CASSFSGGGPYTKPYYEQYF. In nucleotides, the CDR3 is TGTGCCAGCAGTTTTTCCGGCGGGGGGCCCTATACCAAGCCTTACTACGAGCAGTACTTC.

CDR3 in DNA: TGCGCCAGCAGCCAAGCCGGCTCCAGGGGGGAGACCCAGTACTTC. This encodes CASSQAGSRGETQYF. V is TRBV4-3 and J is TRBJ2-5, with 7 nucleotides matching TRBD1. V dropped 1 base and J dropped 5; count of bases not matched to a gene: 7. The CDR3 spans 15 residues. Germline values: CDR1 LGHNA, CDR2 YSLEER.

This clone has just a few counts. This chain uses TRBV11-2 with TRBJ2-7, with 7 bases that match TRBD2. Germline lookup yields CDR1 SGHAT and CDR2 FQNNGV. The CDR3 extends over 15 amino acids. The V segment lost 2 bases and the J segment 2 bases; nucleotides outside the gene matches: 6. The CDR3 sequence: CASSLLAVGTYEQYF. DNA for the CDR3: TGTGCCAGCAGCTTACTAGCGGTCGGAACCTACGAGCAGTACTTC.

J is TRBJ1-4 and V is TRBV7-9; 9 nucleotides match TRBD1. Germline V lookup: CDR1 SEHNR, CDR2 FQNEAQ (reference sequence). Trimming at V came to 5 bases and at J to 2 bases, leaving 6 bases not matched to a gene. CDR3 size: 16 residues. The CDR3 DNA follows: TGTGCCAGCAGCACTGACAGGGGGATCACTAATGAAAAACTGTTTTTT. Its translation: CASSTDRGITNEKLFF.

The rearrangement joins TRBV9 to TRBJ1-5, with a tentative D call TRBD1 (5 bases). Germline CDR1 reads SGDLS; CDR2 reads YYNGEE. The CDR3 has 14 amino acids. Trimming stripped 0 bases from V and 5 bases from J, with 9 bases between. The CDR3 DNA follows: TGTGCCAGCAGCGTAGGCAGGGAATATCAGCCCCAGCATTTT. Protein: CASSVGREYQPQHF.

The V call is TRBV9, the J call TRBJ2-3, with D perhaps matching TRBD2 (5 bases). The CDR3 runs to 14 residues. Germline loops: CDR1 SGDLS, CDR2 YYNGEE. V gave up 0 bases and J gave up 4 bases, with 9 bases separating them. The CDR3 coding sequence is TGTGCCAGCAGCGTAGCGGGGTGGGCAGATACGCAGTATTTT. It encodes CASSVAGWADTQYF.

The genes are TRBV3-1 (or the pseudogene TRBV3-2) and TRBJ2-7; tentatively, D is TRBD2 (6 bases). Trimming left V 1 base short and J 3 bases short, with 10 bases between. CDR3 length: 14 amino acids. CDR1 LGHDT and CDR2 YNNKEL come from the germline V gene (reference sequence). This chain's CDR3 is CASSQGGGNYEQYF. The DNA for the CDR3 is TGTGCCAGCAGCCAAGGTGGGGGGAACTACGAGCAGTACTTC.

V gene TRBV28 combines with J gene TRBJ1-2; 7 bases are a match to TRBD1. CDR3 size: 14 residues. CDR1 and CDR2 (germline): MDHEN, SYDVKM. Trimming removed 4 bases from V and 5 bases from J; junction bases left unmatched: 7. In nucleotides, the CDR3 is TGTGCCAGCAGTTCAAGACAGGGTTCTTATGGCTACACCTTC. It yields the protein CASSSRQGSYGYTF.

The chain couples TRBV5-1 to TRBJ2-1; D is perhaps TRBD2 (5 bases). CDR3 size: 14 residues. V gave up 9 bases and J gave up 7 bases, with 20 bases separating them. The germline CDR1 and CDR2 sequences are SGHRS and YFSETQ. The CDR3 spells CATAIEGLGNEQFF. The CDR3 DNA reads as TGCGCCACCGCTATCGAGGGCCTTGGAAATGAGCAGTTCTTC.

The chain employs TRBV19 and TRBJ1-4; the D gene is possibly TRBD1 (6 bases). Trimming cost V 7 bases and J 7 bases, with 19 bases left between them. CDR3 length equals 15 residues. The germline V gene encodes CDR1 LNHDA and CDR2 SQIVND (reference sequence). The CDR3 protein is CASNPGQFSGEKLFF. The CDR3 DNA reads TGTGCCAGTAACCCTGGACAGTTTAGTGGTGAAAAACTGTTTTTT.

The chain employs TRBV12-3 or TRBV12-4 and TRBJ1-2; 10 bases are shared with TRBD1. V trimming: 6 bases; J trimming: 8 bases; junction bases outside the gene matches: 6. The CDR3 runs to 13 residues. The CDR3 region has the DNA TGTGCCAGCAGCCCGGGGACAGGGGACGGCTACACCTTC. This encodes CASSPGTGDGYTF.

This clone was observed once. The chain employs TRBV9 and TRBJ1-1, with D tentatively TRBD1 (6 bases). There are 16 residues in the CDR3. V lost 3 bases to trimming and J lost 3 bases, with 18 bases between them. Looked up from germline, CDR1 is SGDLS and CDR2 is YYNGEE. CDR3 region: CASSARDQGWDTEAFF. The DNA of the CDR3 is TGTGCCAGCAGCGCGAGAGATCAGGGGTGGGACACTGAAGCTTTCTTT.

The chain couples TRBV27 to TRBJ2-7; 9 nucleotides agree with TRBD1. V trimming: 6 bases; J trimming: 7 bases; junction bases outside the gene matches: 19. CDR3 length: 17 residues. CDR1 and CDR2 from the germline V gene are MNHEY and SMNVEV (reference sequence). In nucleotides, the CDR3 is TGTGCCAGCAGCCCGACGTCTTTGGGACAGGGCTACGGAGAGCAGTACTTC. Translation gives CASSPTSLGQGYGEQYF.

This clone was seen only once. The V and J genes are TRBV3-1 (or the pseudogene TRBV3-2) and TRBJ2-1; no firm D call. CDR1 is LGHDT and CDR2 is YNNKEL in the germline V gene (reference sequence). Between the trimmed V and J ends, which lost 5 bases and 0 bases, there was a span of 17 bases. This CDR3 comprises 17 residues. CDR3 sequence: CASSSPLGARSYNEQFF. CDR3 bases: TGTGCCAGCAGCTCCCCCCTGGGCGCCCGCTCCTACAATGAGCAGTTCTTC.

The J gene is TRBJ1-1, the V gene TRBV5-6; TRBD1 might be the D (6 bases). Germline values: CDR1 SGHDT, CDR2 YYEEEE. The CDR3 sequence is 17 residues long. Between the trimmed V and J ends, which lost 4 bases and 4 bases, there was a span of 23 bases. The CDR3 coding sequence is TGTGCCAGCAGCCACTTCCGGGACCTGGAAGGGGGCACTGAAGCTTTCTTT. This encodes CASSHFRDLEGGTEAFF.

This clone turned up a few times. V usage is TRBV11-3 and J usage is TRBJ1-6, with D uncertain. V was shortened by 1 base and J by 10 bases, with 5 bases between the two germline ends. This CDR3 region has 12 residues. Germline loops: CDR1 SGHNT, CDR2 YENEEA. Written as DNA, the CDR3 is TGTGCCAGCAGCTTAGCTGGCTCACCCCTCCACTTT. Amino acids: CASSLAGSPLHF.

The J gene is TRBJ2-5, the V gene TRBV10-1; TRBD1 matches at 7 bases. The germline gives CDR1 WNHNN, CDR2 SYGVQD (reference sequence). The V gene end was trimmed by 4 bases and the J gene end by 2 bases; junction bases not matched to a gene: 4. CDR3 length equals 14 residues. CDR3 amino acids: CASSVPGQQETQYF. The CDR3 nucleotides read TGCGCCAGCAGTGTCCCGGGACAGCAAGAGACCCAGTACTTC.

The V gene is TRBV4-3, the J gene TRBJ2-3; 10 bases are shared with TRBD2. The CDR3 sequence is 16 residues long. Trimming at V came to 1 base and at J to 2 bases, leaving 3 bases not matched to a gene. In germline, CDR1 is LGHNA, CDR2 YSLEER. CDR3: CASSQGTSGYTDTQYF. As DNA, the CDR3 is TGCGCCAGCAGCCAAGGGACTAGCGGATACACAGATACGCAGTATTTT.

This chain uses TRBV18 with TRBJ2-1; 7 bases are a match to TRBD2. Germline trimming cut 3 bases from V and 4 bases from J; bases unmatched to any gene: 6. In germline, CDR1 is KGHSH, CDR2 LQKENI. The CDR3 is 15 residues long. Written as DNA, the CDR3 is TGTGCCAGCTCACCCAGCGGGGAGGTATACAATGAGCAGTTCTTC. Translating it yields CASSPSGEVYNEQFF.

The chain combines TRBV25-1 with TRBJ1-1; the D gene is possibly TRBD1 (5 bases). V was trimmed by 4 bases and J by 3 bases, leaving 15 bases between them. The CDR3 is made up of 15 amino acids. CDR1 and CDR2 (germline): MGHDK, SYGVNS. CDR3 loop: CASSGYRGMDTEAFF. In DNA form, the CDR3 reads TGTGCCAGCAGTGGGTATCGGGGGATGGACACTGAAGCTTTCTTT.

The chain recombines TRBV5-1 with TRBJ1-1; D unclear. The CDR3 is 13 residues long. CDR1 and CDR2 (germline): SGHRS, YFSETQ. V shed 3 bases and J shed 0 bases, with 6 bases lying between them. CDR3 nucleotides: TGCGCCAGCAGCTCGCTAATGAACACTGAAGCTTTCTTT. The encoded protein is CASSSLMNTEAFF.